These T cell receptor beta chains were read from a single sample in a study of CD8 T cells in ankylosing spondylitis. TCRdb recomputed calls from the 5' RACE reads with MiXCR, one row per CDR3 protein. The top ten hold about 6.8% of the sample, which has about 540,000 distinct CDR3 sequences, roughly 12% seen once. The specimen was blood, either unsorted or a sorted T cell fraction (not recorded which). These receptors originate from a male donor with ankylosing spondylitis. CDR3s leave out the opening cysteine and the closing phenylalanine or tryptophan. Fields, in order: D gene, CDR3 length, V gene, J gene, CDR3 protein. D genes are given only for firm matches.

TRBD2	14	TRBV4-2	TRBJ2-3	ASSQEQREGTDTQY
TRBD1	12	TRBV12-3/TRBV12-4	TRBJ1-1	ASSVGTENTEAF
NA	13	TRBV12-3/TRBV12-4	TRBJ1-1	ASTPPRGKNTEAF
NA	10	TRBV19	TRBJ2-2	AGSTNTGELF
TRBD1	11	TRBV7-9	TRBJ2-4	ASSSGQVNIQY
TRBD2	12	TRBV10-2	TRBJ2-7	ASSGDYISYEQY
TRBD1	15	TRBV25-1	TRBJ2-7	ASSEPPGTVRDEEQY
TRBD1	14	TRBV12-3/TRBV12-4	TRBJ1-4	ASSSIRDSDNEKLF
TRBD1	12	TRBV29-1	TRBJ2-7	SAVRDRDSYEQY
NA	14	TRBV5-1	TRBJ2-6	ASSLATAPGANVLT
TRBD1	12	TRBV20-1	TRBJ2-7	SAAGQGTLYEQY
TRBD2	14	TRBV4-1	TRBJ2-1	ASSPTTGTNYNEQF
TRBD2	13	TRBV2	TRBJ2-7	ASKRLADSSYEQY
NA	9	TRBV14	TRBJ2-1	ASSQGPEQF
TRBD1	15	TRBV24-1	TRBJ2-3	ATSDRDRAGGTDTQY
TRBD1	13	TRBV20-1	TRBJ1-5	SADRTGYSNQPQH
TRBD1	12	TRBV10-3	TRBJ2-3	AISEDRATDTQY
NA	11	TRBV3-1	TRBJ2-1	ASSQEIGKVQF
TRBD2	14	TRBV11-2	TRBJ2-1	ASSIRGAGVVNEQF
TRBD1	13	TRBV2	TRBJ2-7	ASTFQKGQGDEQY
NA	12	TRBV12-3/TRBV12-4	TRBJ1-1	ASSKSGMGNEAF
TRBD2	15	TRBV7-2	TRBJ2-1	ASSLVGTTTPYNEQF
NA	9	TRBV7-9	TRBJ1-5	ASSNGGPQH